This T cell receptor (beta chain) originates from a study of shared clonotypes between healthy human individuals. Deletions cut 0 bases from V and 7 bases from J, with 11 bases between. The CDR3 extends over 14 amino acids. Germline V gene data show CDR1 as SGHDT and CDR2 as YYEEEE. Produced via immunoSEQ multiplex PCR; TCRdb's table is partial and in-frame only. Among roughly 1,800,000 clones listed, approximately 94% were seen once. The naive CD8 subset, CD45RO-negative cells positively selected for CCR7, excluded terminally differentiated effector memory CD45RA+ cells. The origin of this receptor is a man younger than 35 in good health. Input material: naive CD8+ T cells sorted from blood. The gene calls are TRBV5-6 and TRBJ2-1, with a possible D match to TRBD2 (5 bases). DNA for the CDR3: TGTGCCAGCAGCTTGGCCCTAGCCCCTAATGAGCAGTTCTTC. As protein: CASSLALAPNEQFF.